One sample yielded the 32 T cell receptor beta chains listed below, sequenced in a study of radiotherapy plus CTLA-4 blockade in lung cancer. TCRdb's table, derived via immunoSEQ multiplex PCR, lists solely in-frame clones and lacks some. The sample lists 35,000 to 40,000 clones, approximately 86% seen once, with about 20% in the top ten. The source was peripheral blood, collected from a patient treated with radiotherapy plus ipilimumab. The receptor set was obtained from a human donor with non-small cell lung cancer whose response to radiotherapy plus ipilimumab could not be evaluated.

The V call is TRBV7-8, the J call TRBJ2-1; 10 bases fit TRBD1. The germline V gene encodes CDR1 SGHVS and CDR2 FQNEAQ. CDR3 length equals 15 residues. Trimming removed 6 bases from V and 5 bases from J; junction bases left unmatched: 7. The CDR3 reads CASSSRDRGHNEQFF. In DNA, the CDR3 is TGTGCCAGCAGTTCCCGGGACAGGGGCCACAATGAGCAGTTCTTC.

The J gene is TRBJ2-7, the V gene TRBV28; 7 nucleotides line up with TRBD2. V was pared by 10 bases and J by 4 bases, with 7 bases of the junction left unmatched. Germline V gives CDR1 MDHEN, CDR2 SYDVKM. This CDR3 comprises 12 residues. The CDR3 nucleotides read TGTGCCACCAACAACGGGGGGTACGAGCAGTACTTC. Amino acid sequence: CATNNGGYEQYF.

The chain couples TRBV19 to TRBJ2-1; 13 bases match TRBD2. This CDR3 contains 19 residues. V shed 6 bases, J shed 0 bases, and the junction held 11 bases outside the gene matches. Germline-derived CDR1 and CDR2 are LNHDA and SQIVND (reference sequence). CDR3 bases: TGTGCCAGTAGCCTGACTAGCGGGAGGATTATGAGCTCCTACAATGAGCAGTTCTTC. Protein: CASSLTSGRIMSSYNEQFF.

In its sample, this clone was seen a few times. This chain uses TRBV21-1 with TRBJ1-4; the table's D call, TRBD1, was not checked against the DNA. TRBV21-1 corresponds to a pseudogene. The CDR3 consists of 16 residues. The CDR3 sequence is CASSLGQDKKAEKLFF. CDR3 bases: TGTGCCAGCAGCCTCGGACAGGACAAAAAGGCTGAAAAACTGTTTTTT.

This clone has just a few counts. The rearrangement uses TRBV6-5 and TRBJ2-3; D possibly corresponds to TRBD1 (7 bases). Germline CDR1 and CDR2: MNHEY and SVGAGI. This CDR3 spans 15 amino acids. Trimming took 6 bases from V and 2 from J, leaving 15 bases between them. The CDR3 region is CASSQGGGVTDTQYF. As DNA, the CDR3 is TGTGCCAGCAGCCAGGGGGGCGGGGTCACAGATACGCAGTATTTT.

This sequence joins TRBV6-5 and TRBJ2-7; 9 bases are shared with TRBD1. This CDR3 region has 15 residues. The ends lost 4 bases at V and 3 bases at J; junction bases unmatched: 7. Germline V gives CDR1 MNHEY, CDR2 SVGAGI. The CDR3 sequence: CASSSPGTGIYEQYF. The DNA of the CDR3 is TGTGCCAGCAGTTCGCCCGGGACAGGGATCTACGAGCAGTACTTC.

The chain uses TRBV7-2 and TRBJ2-2; 12 bases line up with TRBD2. The germline CDR1 and CDR2 sequences are SGHTA and FQGNSA. Germline trimming cut 5 bases from V and 0 bases from J; bases unmatched to any gene: 7. This CDR3 contains 18 residues. CDR3 nucleotide sequence: TGTGCCAGCAGCCTCAGGCCTAGCGGGGGGGCGAACACCGGGGAGCTGTTTTTT. Translated, it gives CASSLRPSGGANTGELFF.

The J gene is TRBJ1-4, the V gene TRBV5-1, with 8 bases identical to TRBD1. The CDR3 has 15 amino acids. Per germline, CDR1 SGHRS and CDR2 YFSETQ. V was pared by 7 bases and J by 4 bases, with 9 bases of the junction left unmatched. DNA for the CDR3: TGCGCCAGCCGTGCCCAGGGGGCGGGTAATGAAAAACTGTTTTTT. Protein: CASRAQGAGNEKLFF.

J is TRBJ1-2 and V is TRBV2; TRBD1 might be the D (5 bases). V was clipped by 6 bases and J by 2 bases, with 19 bases between them. CDR3 size: 16 residues. CDR1 and CDR2 from the germline V gene are SNHLY and FYNNEI. The CDR3 DNA reads as TGTGCCAGCAGCGCCCTGGGGCTTCGGGGGAACTATGGCTACACCTTC. Translated, it gives CASSALGLRGNYGYTF.

The chain is built from TRBV7-9 and TRBJ2-7, with TRBD1 matching over 11 bases. With 5 bases clipped from V and 3 bases from J, the junction kept 6 bases outside the gene matches. Per germline, CDR1 SEHNR and CDR2 FQNEAQ (reference sequence). The length of the CDR3 is 15 residues. In DNA form, the CDR3 reads TGTGCCAGCAGCATAGGGACAGGGGGTGACTACGAGCAGTACTTC. Amino acid sequence: CASSIGTGGDYEQYF. Complete variable domain (other parts from reference TRBV7-9 and TRBJ2-7): DTGVSQNPRHKITKRGQNVTFRCDPISEHNRLYWYRQTLGQGPEFLTYFQNEAQLEKSRLLSDRFSAERPKGSFSTLEIQRTEQGDSAMYLCASSIGTGGDYEQYFGPGTRLTVT.

CDR3 DNA sequence: TGTGCCAGCAGCCAAGATACAGGGGTGGATGAAAAACTGTTTTTT. Residues: CASSQDTGVDEKLFF. The chain couples TRBV4-2 to TRBJ1-4, with TRBD1 matching 7 bases. The CDR3 extends over 15 amino acids. The V and J ends lost 0 bases and 6 bases, in that order; junction bases with no gene match: 4. Germline assignment: CDR1 LGHNA and CDR2 YNFKEQ.

This clone was counted a few times. The V and J genes are TRBV19 and TRBJ2-1; 7 bases agree with TRBD2. V dropped 1 base and J dropped 9; count of bases not matched to a gene: 12. The CDR3 has 16 residues. Per the germline V gene, CDR1 is LNHDA and CDR2 is SQIVND (reference sequence). The CDR3 bases are TGTGCCAGTAGTATAGTTACCCCAAGGGACTACGGTGAGCAGTTCTTC. Its protein product is CASSIVTPRDYGEQFF. Full variable domain (rest looked up from reference TRBV19 and TRBJ2-1): DGGITQSPKYLFRKEGQNVTLSCEQNLNHDAMYWYRQDPGQGLRLIYYSQIVNDFQKGDIAEGYSVSREKKESFPLTVTSAQKNPTAFYLCASSIVTPRDYGEQFFGPGTRLTVL.

The chain joins TRBV2 to TRBJ2-3, with 14 bases fitting TRBD2. The CDR3 extends over 15 amino acids. Germline V gene data show CDR1 as SNHLY and CDR2 as FYNNEI. The V and J ends lost 6 bases and 7 bases, in that order; junction bases with no gene match: 6. This chain's CDR3 is CASRGLAGGIYTQYF. As DNA, the CDR3 is TGTGCCAGCAGAGGACTAGCGGGAGGAATTTATACGCAGTATTTT. The entire variable domain, with the rest obtained from reference TRBV2 and TRBJ2-3, is as follows: EPEVTQTPSHQVTQMGQEVILRCVPISNHLYFYWYRQILGQKVEFLVSFYNNEISEKSEIFDDQFSVERPDGSNFTLKIRSTKLEDSAMYFCASRGLAGGIYTQYFGPGTRLTVL.

The V call is TRBV7-9, the J call TRBJ1-1, with a weak D call TRBD1 (5 bases). The CDR3 covers 15 residues. V was pared by 5 bases and J by 1 base, with 14 bases between. From germline, CDR1 is SEHNR and CDR2 FQNEAQ (reference sequence). This chain's CDR3 is CASSQQGTGNTEAFF. DNA for the CDR3: TGTGCCAGCAGCCAGCAGGGAACTGGGAACACTGAAGCTTTCTTT.

This clone was seen only once. This chain joins TRBV28 and TRBJ1-4; TRBD1 is a possible D gene (5 bases). Trimming removed 1 base at V and 3 bases at J, with 9 bases between. The CDR3 extends over 15 amino acids. Germline V lookup: CDR1 MDHEN, CDR2 SYDVKM. In DNA form, the CDR3 reads TGTGCCAGCAGTTTATCTTCGGGGGCTAATGAAAAACTGTTTTTT. It yields the protein CASSLSSGANEKLFF.

With respect to this clone: One junction end disagrees with the germline gene, perhaps due to a read error. The chain couples TRBV7-2 to TRBJ2-3; D unresolved. Germline CDR1 and CDR2: SGHTA and FQGNSA. This CDR3 has 14 amino acids. This CDR3 is CASSLVLITDTQYF. As DNA, the CDR3 is TGTGCCAGCAGTTTAGTTTTAATCACAGATACGCAGTATTTT. The full variable domain, with the rest looked up from reference TRBV7-2 and TRBJ2-3, is GAGVSQSPSNKVTEKGKDVELRCDPISGHTALYWYRQSLGQGLEFLIYFQGNSAPDKSGLPSDRFSAERTGGSVSTLTIQRTQQEDSAVYLCASSLVLITDTQYFGPGTRLTVL.

This clone was picked up a small number of times. The V and J genes are TRBV11-2 and TRBJ2-5; D unclear. The CDR3 contains 12 residues. Germline V gene sequence: CDR1 SGHAT, CDR2 FQNNGV. Between the trimmed V and J ends, which lost 5 bases and 1 base, there was a span of 5 bases. Here the CDR3 reads CASSRLQETQYF. The CDR3 region has the DNA TGTGCCAGCAGCCGTCTCCAAGAGACCCAGTACTTC.

The chain has TRBV28 and TRBJ1-2, with D possibly matching TRBD1 (6 bases). The CDR3 is 13 amino acids. Germline lookup yields CDR1 MDHEN and CDR2 SYDVKM. Deletions cut 3 bases from V and 5 bases from J, with 10 bases between. CDR3 sequence (DNA): TGTGCCAGCAGTTTGACAGGACTTTATGGCTACACCTTC. The encoded protein is CASSLTGLYGYTF.

The chain links TRBV7-9 to TRBJ2-1; possibly TRBD1 for D (6 bases). This CDR3 region has 15 residues. V was cut by 2 bases and J by 6 bases, with 14 bases left in between. Germline CDR1 SEHNR, CDR2 FQNEAQ (reference sequence). The CDR3 region is CASSLRGQTFNEQFF. DNA of the CDR3: TGTGCCAGCAGCTTACGAGGACAGACCTTCAATGAGCAGTTCTTC.

V usage is TRBV6-5 and J usage is TRBJ1-3; D is possibly TRBD1 (5 bases). V was clipped by 6 bases and J by 8 bases, with 14 bases between them. CDR1 MNHEY and CDR2 SVGAGI come from the germline V gene. The length of the CDR3 is 13 residues. For the CDR3, the DNA is TGTGCCAGCAGGAGGGACTCACGGGACACCATATATTTT. The encoded protein is CASRRDSRDTIYF.

The rearrangement uses TRBV10-3 and TRBJ1-6; 7 bases are shared with TRBD1. V dropped 10 bases and J dropped 18; count of bases not matched to a gene: 15. Germline CDR1 ENHRY, CDR2 SYGVKD. The CDR3 is made up of 12 amino acids. The CDR3 loop reads CATRDSSGGAHF. The CDR3, as DNA: TGTGCCACCCGGGACAGCTCGGGCGGTGCCCACTTT.

This clone was recorded only once. The gene calls are TRBV7-3 and TRBJ2-3; a weak D match, TRBD2 (6 bases). The CDR3 has 16 amino acids. Between the trimmed V and J ends, which lost 5 bases and 0 bases, there was a span of 15 bases. CDR1 and CDR2 from the germline V gene are SGHTA and FQGTGA. The CDR3 nucleotides are TGTGCCAGCAGCCCGGGACTCTTTGGAAGCACAGATACGCAGTATTTT. Protein sequence: CASSPGLFGSTDTQYF.

This rearrangement joins TRBV19 to TRBJ1-5, with D maybe TRBD1 (5 bases). The CDR3 extends over 15 amino acids. The ends were cut back, 1 base at V and 0 bases at J, with 7 bases in the middle. Germline assignment: CDR1 LNHDA and CDR2 SQIVND (reference sequence). CDR3 bases: TGTGCCAGTAGTATAGGACAGACTAGCAATCAGCCCCAGCATTTT. The encoded protein is CASSIGQTSNQPQHF.

This chain uses TRBV5-6 with TRBJ1-3; TRBD1 agrees at 7 bases. In germline, CDR1 is SGHDT, CDR2 YYEEEE. This CDR3 has 17 amino acids. The junction had 10 bases not matched to a gene; V was cut back by 4 bases and J by 0 bases. In nucleotides, the CDR3 is TGTGCCAGCAGCACGGGGGGGACAGTCCGCTCTGGAAACACCATATATTTT. It specifies CASSTGGTVRSGNTIYF.

This clone was observed a few times. The chain couples TRBV27 to TRBJ2-7; TRBD2 is a possible D gene (6 bases). V was cut by 2 bases and J by 5 bases, with 10 bases left in between. The CDR3 spans 13 residues. CDR1 and CDR2 from the germline V gene are MNHEY and SMNVEV (reference sequence). The DNA of the CDR3 is TGTGCCAGCAGTTTAGTTGGGGGGAACGAGCAGTACTTC. Translated, it gives CASSLVGGNEQYF.

Written as DNA, the CDR3 is TGCGCCAGCAGGGAGAGAGGGTTTGGAGCTTTCTTT. This gives the protein CASRERGFGAFF. This chain connects TRBV5-1 to TRBJ1-1; D unclear. V lost 5 bases to trimming and J lost 10 bases, with 15 bases between them. CDR3 length: 12 residues. Looked up from germline, CDR1 is SGHRS and CDR2 is YFSETQ.

The J gene is TRBJ2-7, the V gene TRBV5-1; perhaps TRBD1 as D (6 bases). This CDR3 is built from 12 residues. Trimming left V 2 bases short and J 7 bases short, with 10 bases between. Per germline, CDR1 SGHRS and CDR2 YFSETQ. The CDR3 region is CASSLQGREQYF. In DNA, the CDR3 is TGCGCCAGCAGCTTACAGGGAAGAGAGCAGTACTTC.

The chain couples TRBV5-4 to TRBJ2-3; 8 bases fit TRBD2. After removal of 5 bases from V and 3 bases from J, the junction contained 5 bases not matched to a gene. Germline CDR1 reads SGHNT; CDR2 reads YYREEE (reference sequence). CDR3 length equals 14 residues. The CDR3 DNA is TGTGCCAGCAGTCAGGGCGGGGGGACAGATACGCAGTATTTT. Amino acids: CASSQGGGTDTQYF.

The rearrangement joins TRBV28 to TRBJ1-3; TRBD1 matches at 7 bases. From germline, CDR1 is MDHEN and CDR2 SYDVKM. V shed 5 bases, J shed 1 base, and the junction held 8 bases outside the gene matches. The CDR3 extends over 16 amino acids. The CDR3 DNA sequence: TGTGCCAGCAGTCCACAGGGGTTAGGGTCTGGAAACACCATATATTTT. As protein: CASSPQGLGSGNTIYF. Full variable domain (outside the CDR3, taken from reference TRBV28 and TRBJ1-3): DVKVTQSSRYLVKRTGEKVFLECVQDMDHENMFWYRQDPGLGLRLIYFSYDVKMKEKGDIPEGYSVSREKKERFSLILESASTNQTSMYLCASSPQGLGSGNTIYFGEGSWLTVV.

This clone was observed a few times. The chain links TRBV4-3 to TRBJ1-6; a weak D match, TRBD1 (6 bases). CDR1 LGHNA and CDR2 YSLEER come from the germline V gene. This CDR3 region has 16 residues. The V and J ends lost 2 bases and 10 bases respectively, with 18 bases between them. CDR3 amino acids: CASSQNRVYTFSPLHF. Written as DNA, the CDR3 is TGCGCCAGCAGCCAAAACAGGGTCTACACTTTCTCACCCCTCCACTTT.

This sequence joins TRBV19 and TRBJ2-7; 14 nucleotides line up with TRBD2. The junction had 6 bases not matched to a gene; V was cut back by 4 bases and J by 4 bases. The CDR3 loop spans 16 amino acids. Germline V CDR1 and CDR2: LNHDA, SQIVND (reference sequence). The CDR3 here is CASSKGTSGSNYEQYF. CDR3 in DNA: TGTGCCAGTAGTAAGGGGACTAGCGGGAGCAATTACGAGCAGTACTTC.

V is TRBV7-9 and J is TRBJ1-2; a weak D match, TRBD1 (5 bases). The V end lost 3 bases, the J end lost 8 bases, and 22 bases lay between the germline ends. Germline lookup yields CDR1 SEHNR and CDR2 FQNEAQ (reference sequence). The CDR3 has 16 amino acids. The CDR3, as DNA: TGTGCCAGCAGCTTCAGAGTCGCGAGAGGGGCGGGGGGCTACACCTTC. This sequence encodes CASSFRVARGAGGYTF.